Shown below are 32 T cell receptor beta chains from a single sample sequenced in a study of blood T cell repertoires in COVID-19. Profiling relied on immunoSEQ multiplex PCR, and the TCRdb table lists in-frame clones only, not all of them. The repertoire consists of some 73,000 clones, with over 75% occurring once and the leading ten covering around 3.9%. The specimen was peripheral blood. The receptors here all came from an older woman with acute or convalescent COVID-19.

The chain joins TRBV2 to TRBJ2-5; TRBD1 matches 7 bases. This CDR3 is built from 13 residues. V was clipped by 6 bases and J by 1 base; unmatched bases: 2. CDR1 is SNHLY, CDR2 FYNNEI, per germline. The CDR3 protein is CASSRDSQETQYF. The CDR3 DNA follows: TGTGCCAGCAGCCGGGACAGCCAAGAGACCCAGTACTTC.

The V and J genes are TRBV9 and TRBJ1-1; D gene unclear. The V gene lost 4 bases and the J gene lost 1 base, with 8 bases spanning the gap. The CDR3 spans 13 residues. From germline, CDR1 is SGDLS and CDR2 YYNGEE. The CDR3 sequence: CASSQAGNTEAFF. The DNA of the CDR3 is TGTGCCAGCAGCCAGGCAGGGAACACTGAAGCTTTCTTT. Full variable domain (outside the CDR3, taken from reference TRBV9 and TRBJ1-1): DSGVTQTPKHLITATGQRVTLRCSPRSGDLSVYWYQQSLDQGLQFLIQYYNGEERAKGNILERFSAQQFPDLHSELNLSSLELGDSALYFCASSQAGNTEAFFGQGTRLTVV.

The CDR3 DNA reads as TGTGCCACCATAGCGGGGGGGAACACCGGGGAGCTGTTTTTT. Translating it yields CATIAGGNTGELFF. This rearrangement joins TRBV28 to TRBJ2-2; 10 bases map to TRBD2. J lost 1 base, V lost 10 bases, and 3 bases had no gene match. The CDR3 spans 14 residues. The germline V gene has CDR1 MDHEN and CDR2 SYDVKM.

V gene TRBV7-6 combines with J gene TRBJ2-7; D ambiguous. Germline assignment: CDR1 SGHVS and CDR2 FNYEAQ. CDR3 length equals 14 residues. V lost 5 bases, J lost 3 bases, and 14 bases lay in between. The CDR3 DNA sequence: TGTGCCAGCAGCCTCACAAACCTCGACTACGAGCAGTACTTC. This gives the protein CASSLTNLDYEQYF.

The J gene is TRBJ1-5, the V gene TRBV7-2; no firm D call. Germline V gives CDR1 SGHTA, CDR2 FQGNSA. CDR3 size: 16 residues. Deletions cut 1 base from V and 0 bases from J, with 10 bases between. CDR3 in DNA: TGTGCCAGCAGCTTAGGGGCAGCCCATAGCAATCAGCCCCAGCATTTT. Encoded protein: CASSLGAAHSNQPQHF.

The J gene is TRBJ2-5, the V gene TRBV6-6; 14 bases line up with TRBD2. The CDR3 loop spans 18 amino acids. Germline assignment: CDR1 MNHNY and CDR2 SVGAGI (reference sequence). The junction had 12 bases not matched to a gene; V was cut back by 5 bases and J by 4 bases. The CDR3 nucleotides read TGTGCCAGCAGTCCATTTGGGACTAGCGGGAGAACCCGAGAGACCCAGTACTTC. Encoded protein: CASSPFGTSGRTRETQYF.

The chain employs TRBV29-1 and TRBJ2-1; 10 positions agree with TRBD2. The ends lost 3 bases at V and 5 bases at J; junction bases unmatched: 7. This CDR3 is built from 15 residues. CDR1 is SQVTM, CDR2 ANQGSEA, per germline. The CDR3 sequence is CSVDRVAGGDNEQFF. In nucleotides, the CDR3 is TGCAGCGTTGATAGGGTAGCGGGGGGAGACAATGAGCAGTTCTTC.

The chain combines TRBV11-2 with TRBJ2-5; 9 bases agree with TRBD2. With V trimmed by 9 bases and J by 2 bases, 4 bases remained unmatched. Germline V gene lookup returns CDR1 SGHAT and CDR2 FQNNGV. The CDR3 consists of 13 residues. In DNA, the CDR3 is TGTGCCAGGAGCGGACTAGCGCAAGAGACCCAGTACTTC. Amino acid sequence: CARSGLAQETQYF.

CDR3 nucleotide sequence: TGTGCCAGCGGACAGGGATATGGCTACACCTTC. Its protein is CASGQGYGYTF. V is TRBV25-1 and J is TRBJ1-2; 8 nucleotides match TRBD1. Germline CDR1 is MGHDK and CDR2 is SYGVNS. The CDR3 is made up of 11 amino acids. The trim removed 8 bases at V and 5 bases at J, leaving 1 base unmatched.

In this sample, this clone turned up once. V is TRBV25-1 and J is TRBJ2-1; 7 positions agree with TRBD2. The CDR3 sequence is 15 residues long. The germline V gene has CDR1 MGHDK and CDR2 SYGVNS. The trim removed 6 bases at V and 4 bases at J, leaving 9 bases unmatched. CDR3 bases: TGTGCCAGCAGCAGGGAGGGGAGACCTTACAATGAGCAGTTCTTC. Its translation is CASSREGRPYNEQFF.

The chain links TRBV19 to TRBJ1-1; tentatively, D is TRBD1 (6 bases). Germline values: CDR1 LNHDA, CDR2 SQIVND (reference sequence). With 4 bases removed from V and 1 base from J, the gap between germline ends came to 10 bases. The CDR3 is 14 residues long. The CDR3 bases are TGTGCCAGTAGTAAACAGGGTCGGAACACTGAAGCTTTCTTT. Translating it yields CASSKQGRNTEAFF. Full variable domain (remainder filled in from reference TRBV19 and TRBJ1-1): DGGITQSPKYLFRKEGQNVTLSCEQNLNHDAMYWYRQDPGQGLRLIYYSQIVNDFQKGDIAEGYSVSREKKESFPLTVTSAQKNPTAFYLCASSKQGRNTEAFFGQGTRLTVV.

Here the CDR3 DNA reads TGTGCCAGCATAGGGGGCACTGAAGCTTTCTTT. Translating gives CASIGGTEAFF. The chain has TRBV27 and TRBJ1-1, with a tentative D call TRBD1 (6 bases). Germline V lookup: CDR1 MNHEY, CDR2 SMNVEV (reference sequence). Trimming took 7 bases from V and 4 from J, leaving 7 bases between them. There are 11 residues in the CDR3.

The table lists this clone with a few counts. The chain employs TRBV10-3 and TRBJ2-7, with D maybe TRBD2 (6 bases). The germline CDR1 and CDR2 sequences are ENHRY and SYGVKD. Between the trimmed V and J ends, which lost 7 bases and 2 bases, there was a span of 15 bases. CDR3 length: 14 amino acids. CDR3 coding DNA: TGTGCCATCAAGTCTGCGCGGACTACCTACGAGCAGTACTTC. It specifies CAIKSARTTYEQYF.

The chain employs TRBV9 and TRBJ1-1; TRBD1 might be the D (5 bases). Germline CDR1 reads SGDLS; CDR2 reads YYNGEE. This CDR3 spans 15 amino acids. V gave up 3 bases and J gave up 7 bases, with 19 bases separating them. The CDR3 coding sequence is TGTGCCAGCAGCGCTGGTGGGGGGGTGCAAGATGAAGCTTTCTTT. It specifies CASSAGGGVQDEAFF.

The chain's CDR3 is CASSQDRRLPRFF. CDR3 bases: TGTGCCAGCAGCCAAGATAGGCGGTTACCTCGTTTCTTC. V and J are TRBV3-1 (or the pseudogene TRBV3-2) and TRBJ2-1; D remains ambiguous. CDR3 length: 13 amino acids. Germline loops: CDR1 LGHDT, CDR2 YNNKEL (reference sequence). V gave up 0 bases and J gave up 16 bases, with 16 bases separating them.

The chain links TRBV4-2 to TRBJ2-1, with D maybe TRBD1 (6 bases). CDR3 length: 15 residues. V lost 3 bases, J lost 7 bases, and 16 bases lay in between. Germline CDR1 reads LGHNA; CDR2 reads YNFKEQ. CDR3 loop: CASSHPSEGVNEQFF. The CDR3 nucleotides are TGTGCCAGCAGCCACCCCTCCGAGGGGGTGAATGAGCAGTTCTTC.

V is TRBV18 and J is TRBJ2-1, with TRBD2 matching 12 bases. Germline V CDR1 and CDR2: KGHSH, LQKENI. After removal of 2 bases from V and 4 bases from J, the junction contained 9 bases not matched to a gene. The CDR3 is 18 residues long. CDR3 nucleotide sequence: TGTGCCAGCTCACCATTTCAACTAGCGGGGGGCCAATACAATGAGCAGTTCTTC. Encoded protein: CASSPFQLAGGQYNEQFF.

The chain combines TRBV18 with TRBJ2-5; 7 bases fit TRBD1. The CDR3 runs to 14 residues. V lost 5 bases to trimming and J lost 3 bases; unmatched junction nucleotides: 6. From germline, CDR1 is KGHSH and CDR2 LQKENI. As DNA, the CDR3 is TGTGCCAGCTCATCAACCGGGACAGAAGAGACCCAGTACTTC. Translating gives CASSSTGTEETQYF.

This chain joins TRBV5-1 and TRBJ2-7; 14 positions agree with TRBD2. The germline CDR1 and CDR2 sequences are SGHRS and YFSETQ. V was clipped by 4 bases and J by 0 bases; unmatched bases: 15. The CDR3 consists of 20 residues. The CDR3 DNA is TGCGCCAGCAGCGCTTGGGGGTCGGGACTAGCGGGGGCTCTCTCCTACGAGCAGTACTTC. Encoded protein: CASSAWGSGLAGALSYEQYF.

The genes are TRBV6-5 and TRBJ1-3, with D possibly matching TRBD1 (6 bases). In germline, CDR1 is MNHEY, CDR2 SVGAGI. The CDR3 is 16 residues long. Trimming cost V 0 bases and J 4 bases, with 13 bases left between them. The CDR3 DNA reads TGTGCCAGCAGTTACTCTTTGGCGGGGGCGGGAAACACCATATATTTT. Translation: CASSYSLAGAGNTIYF.

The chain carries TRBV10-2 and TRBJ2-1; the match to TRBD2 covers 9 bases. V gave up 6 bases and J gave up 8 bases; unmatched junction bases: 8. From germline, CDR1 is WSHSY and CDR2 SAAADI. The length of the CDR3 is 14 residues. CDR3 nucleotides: TGCGCCAGCAGCCCTAGCGGGACGAGCGATGAGCAGTTCTTC. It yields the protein CASSPSGTSDEQFF.

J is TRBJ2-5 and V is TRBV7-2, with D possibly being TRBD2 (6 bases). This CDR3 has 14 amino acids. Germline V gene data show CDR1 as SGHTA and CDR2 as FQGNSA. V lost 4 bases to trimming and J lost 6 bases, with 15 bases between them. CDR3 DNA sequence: TGTGCCAGCAGCTATCGGACTAACCTGAAGACCCAGTACTTC. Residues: CASSYRTNLKTQYF.

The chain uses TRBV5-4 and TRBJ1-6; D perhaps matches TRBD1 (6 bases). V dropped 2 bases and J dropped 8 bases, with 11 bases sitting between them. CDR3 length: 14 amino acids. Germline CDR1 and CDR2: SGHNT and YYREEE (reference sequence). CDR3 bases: TGTGCCAGCAGCTTACAGGGCTCCCATTCACCCCTCCACTTT. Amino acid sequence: CASSLQGSHSPLHF. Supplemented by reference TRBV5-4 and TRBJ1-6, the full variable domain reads ETGVTQSPTHLIKTRGQQVTLRCSSQSGHNTVSWYQQALGQGPQFIFQYYREEENGRGNFPPRFSGLQFPNYSSELNVNALELDDSALYLCASSLQGSHSPLHFGNGTRLTVT.

The CDR3 loop reads CARATGSGYGYTF. The CDR3 DNA reads TGCGCCAGAGCTACAGGGTCGGGTTATGGCTACACCTTC. The chain has TRBV23-1 and TRBJ1-2; tentatively, D is TRBD1 (6 bases). TRBV23-1 is filed as an ORF, its function uncertain. The V and J ends lost 9 bases and 5 bases respectively, with 16 bases between them. CDR3 length: 13 residues.

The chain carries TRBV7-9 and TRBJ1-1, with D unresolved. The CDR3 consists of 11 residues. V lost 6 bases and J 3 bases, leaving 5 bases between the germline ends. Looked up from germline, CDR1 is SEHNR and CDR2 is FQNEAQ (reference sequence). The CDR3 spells CASSTYTEAFF. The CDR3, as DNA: TGTGCCAGCAGTACTTACACTGAAGCTTTCTTT. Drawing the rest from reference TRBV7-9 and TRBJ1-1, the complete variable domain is DTGVSQNPRHKITKRGQNVTFRCDPISEHNRLYWYRQTLGQGPEFLTYFQNEAQLEKSRLLSDRFSAERPKGSFSTLEIQRTEQGDSAMYLCASSTYTEAFFGQGTRLTVV.

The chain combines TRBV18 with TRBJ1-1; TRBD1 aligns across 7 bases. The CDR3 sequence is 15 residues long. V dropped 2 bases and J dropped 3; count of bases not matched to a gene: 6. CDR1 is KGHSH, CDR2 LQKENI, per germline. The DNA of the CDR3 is TGTGCCAGCTCACCATGGAGGGGGCGGGACACTGAAGCTTTCTTT. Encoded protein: CASSPWRGRDTEAFF.

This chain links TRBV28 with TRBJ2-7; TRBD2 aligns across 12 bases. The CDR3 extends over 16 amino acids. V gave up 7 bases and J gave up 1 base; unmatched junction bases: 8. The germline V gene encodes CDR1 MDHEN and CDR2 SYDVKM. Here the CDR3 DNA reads TGTGCCAGCACCCCACTAGCGGGGGGCACTTCCTACGAGCAGTACTTC. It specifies CASTPLAGGTSYEQYF.

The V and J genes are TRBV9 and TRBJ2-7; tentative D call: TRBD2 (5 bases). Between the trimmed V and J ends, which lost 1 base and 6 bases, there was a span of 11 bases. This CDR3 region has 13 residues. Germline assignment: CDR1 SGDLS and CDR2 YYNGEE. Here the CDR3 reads CASSVTPRGEQYF. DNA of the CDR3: TGTGCCAGCAGCGTAACCCCCCGGGGCGAGCAGTACTTC.

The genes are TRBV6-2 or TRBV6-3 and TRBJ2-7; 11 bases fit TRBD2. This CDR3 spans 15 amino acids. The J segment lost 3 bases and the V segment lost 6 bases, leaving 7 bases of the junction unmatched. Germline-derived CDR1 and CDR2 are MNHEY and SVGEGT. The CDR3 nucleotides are TGTGCCAGCAGCCGGCTAGCGGGAGGTGGCTACGAGCAGTACTTC. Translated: CASSRLAGGGYEQYF.

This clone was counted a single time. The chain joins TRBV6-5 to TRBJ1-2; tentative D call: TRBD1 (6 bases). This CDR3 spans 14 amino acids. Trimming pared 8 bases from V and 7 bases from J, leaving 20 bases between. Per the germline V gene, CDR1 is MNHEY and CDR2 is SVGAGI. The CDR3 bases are TGTGCCAGCGCAAGGGGGTGGGAGTCCTCTGGCTACACCTTC. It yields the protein CASARGWESSGYTF.

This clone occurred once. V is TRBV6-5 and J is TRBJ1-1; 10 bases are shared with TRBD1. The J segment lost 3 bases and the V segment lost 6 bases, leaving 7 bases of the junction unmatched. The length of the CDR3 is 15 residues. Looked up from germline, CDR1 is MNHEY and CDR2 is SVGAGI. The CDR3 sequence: CASREGTGEYTEAFF. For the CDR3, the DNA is TGTGCCAGCAGAGAGGGGACAGGGGAATACACTGAAGCTTTCTTT.

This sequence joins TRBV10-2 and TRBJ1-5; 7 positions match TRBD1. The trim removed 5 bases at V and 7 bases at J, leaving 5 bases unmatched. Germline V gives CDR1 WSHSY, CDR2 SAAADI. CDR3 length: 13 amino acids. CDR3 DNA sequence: TGCGCCAGCAGTTTCCAGGGGGAACAGCCCCAGCATTTT. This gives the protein CASSFQGEQPQHF.